The clone carrying this T cell receptor (beta chain) has a single count. The data originate from a study of blood T cell repertoires in COVID-19. Overall study context: Some COVID-19 samples were acute and others convalescent; all came from the United States, Italy and Spain. From T cells, B-cell-depleted T cells, or PBMCs came the material, which was cDNA or gDNA.

Authors' analysis steps: Nucleated cell counts were estimated from reference gene primer amplification. The protocol was immunoSEQ multiplex PCR, while the TCRdb copy is restricted to in-frame clones and leaves out a portion. V, J and clone size reflect that table, while D and trimming were determined from the DNA. Here the sample spans approximately 110,000 clones, approximately 90% being singletons. This receptor was identified in a man aged 45-60 years with COVID-19, enrolled during active disease. Material for sequencing was peripheral blood.

CDR3 protein: CASSPTGSGNTIYF. CDR3 nucleotide sequence: TGTGCCAGCAGCCCGACGGGCTCTGGAAACACCATATATTTT. The rearrangement links TRBV3-1 (or the pseudogene TRBV3-2) to TRBJ1-3; D remains unclear. The CDR3 contains 14 residues. The germline V gene has CDR1 LGHDT and CDR2 YNNKEL (reference sequence). Trimming removed 4 bases from V and 0 bases from J, with 7 bases in between.